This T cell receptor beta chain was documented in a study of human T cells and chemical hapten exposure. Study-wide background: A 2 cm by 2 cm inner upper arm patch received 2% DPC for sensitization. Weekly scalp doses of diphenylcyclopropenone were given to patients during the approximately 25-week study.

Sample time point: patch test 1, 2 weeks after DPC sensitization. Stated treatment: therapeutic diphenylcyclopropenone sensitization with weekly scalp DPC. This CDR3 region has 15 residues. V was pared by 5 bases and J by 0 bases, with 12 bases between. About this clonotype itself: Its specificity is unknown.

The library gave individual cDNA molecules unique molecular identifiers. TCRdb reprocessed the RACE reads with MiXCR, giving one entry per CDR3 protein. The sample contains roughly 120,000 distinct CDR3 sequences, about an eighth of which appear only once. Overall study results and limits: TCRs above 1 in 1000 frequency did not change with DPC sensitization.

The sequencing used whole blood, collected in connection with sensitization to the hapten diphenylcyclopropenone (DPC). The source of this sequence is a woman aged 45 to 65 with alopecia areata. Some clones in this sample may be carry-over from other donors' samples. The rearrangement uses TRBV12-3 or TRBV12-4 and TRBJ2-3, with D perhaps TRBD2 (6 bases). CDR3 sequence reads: CASSGGTFSTDTQYF. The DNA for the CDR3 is TGTGCCAGCAGTGGCGGGACTTTTAGCACAGATACGCAGTATTTT.